These 27 T cell receptor beta chains originate from one sample sequenced in a study of OX40 agonist ivuxolimab in advanced cancers. TCRdb keeps only in-frame clones here, not all; method: immunoSEQ multiplex PCR. The sample has about 7,700 clones, about nine tenths seen once. The specimen was CD4+ or CD8+ T cells sorted from blood, collected in a trial of the OX40 agonist ivuxolimab. Receptor source: an adult with an advanced solid tumor such as melanoma, head and neck, liver or kidney cancer.

This chain links TRBV18 with TRBJ2-7, with unresolved D. V was pared by 2 bases and J by 0 bases, with 5 bases between. Per the germline V gene, CDR1 is KGHSH and CDR2 is LQKENI. This CDR3 is 13 amino acids long. The CDR3 protein is CASSPSSSYEQYF. The CDR3, as DNA: TGTGCCAGCTCACCATCCTCCTCCTACGAGCAGTACTTC.

This chain joins TRBV5-1 and TRBJ1-2; the D is unclear. The V and J ends lost 4 bases and 8 bases respectively, with 15 bases between them. CDR3 length: 13 amino acids. Looked up from germline, CDR1 is SGHRS and CDR2 is YFSETQ. In DNA, the CDR3 is TGCGCCAGCAGCCAACGGACGGAGGGAGGCTACACCTTC. Protein: CASSQRTEGGYTF.

The genes are TRBV18 and TRBJ2-2, with 11 positions matching TRBD2. The germline gives CDR1 KGHSH, CDR2 LQKENI. V lost 6 bases and J lost 5; bases outside the gene matches: 5. The CDR3 runs 15 residues. CDR3 loop: CASSGRLAGTGELFF. CDR3 coding DNA: TGTGCCAGCTCCGGCAGACTAGCGGGAACCGGGGAGCTGTTTTTT.

The chain uses TRBV18 and TRBJ2-3; D not resolved. CDR3 size: 15 residues. Trimming removed 1 base at V and 2 bases at J, with 10 bases between. Germline V gene lookup returns CDR1 KGHSH and CDR2 LQKENI. The CDR3 DNA sequence: TGTGCCAGCTCACCACTGGTACAGACCACAGATACGCAGTATTTT. The encoded protein is CASSPLVQTTDTQYF.

This chain joins TRBV7-9 and TRBJ1-1, with 7 bases that match TRBD1. Germline V lookup: CDR1 SEHNR, CDR2 FQNEAQ (reference sequence). The CDR3 contains 14 residues. The V and J ends lost 6 bases and 1 base, in that order; junction bases with no gene match: 5. The CDR3 nucleotides read TGTGCCAGCAGGAAGGGACAGCCGAACACTGAAGCTTTCTTT. It encodes CASRKGQPNTEAFF.

The chain couples TRBV6-5 to TRBJ2-4; the D is unclear. The CDR3 has 14 residues. Germline CDR1 is MNHEY and CDR2 is SVGAGI. V lost 3 bases and J lost 8, with 14 bases in between. CDR3 region: CASSYGLEDDIQYF. In DNA, the CDR3 is TGTGCCAGCAGTTATGGCCTTGAAGACGACATTCAGTACTTC.

The rearrangement links TRBV9 to TRBJ2-1, with 8 bases that match TRBD2. After removal of 4 bases from V and 9 bases from J, the junction contained 6 bases not matched to a gene. This CDR3 has 13 residues. Germline values: CDR1 SGDLS, CDR2 YYNGEE. CDR3 sequence reads: CASSTAGGSEQFF. The CDR3 DNA sequence: TGTGCCAGCAGCACCGCGGGGGGCTCTGAGCAGTTCTTC.

The chain employs TRBV28 and TRBJ2-5, with 7 bases aligning to TRBD1. Germline CDR1 is MDHEN and CDR2 is SYDVKM. Unmatched junction bases numbered 6, after V lost 6 bases and J lost 2 bases. This CDR3 is built from 14 residues. CDR3 in DNA: TGTGCCAGCAGGATTCCGGGACAGCAAGAGACCCAGTACTTC. Protein product: CASRIPGQQETQYF.

This chain connects TRBV6-1 to TRBJ2-5; 7 bases map to TRBD1. The CDR3 totals 14 residues. Germline V gene sequence: CDR1 MNHNS, CDR2 SASEGT. V shed 5 bases and J 4 bases; nucleotides not matched to a gene: 7. The CDR3 loop is CASSNRQGRETQYF. The DNA of the CDR3 is TGTGCCAGCAGTAACCGACAGGGACGAGAGACCCAGTACTTC.

The V gene is TRBV6-5, the J gene TRBJ1-1, with TRBD1 matching 7 bases. The CDR3 is 14 amino acids. V shed 6 bases and J 5 bases; nucleotides not matched to a gene: 9. Germline V gene sequence: CDR1 MNHEY, CDR2 SVGAGI. The CDR3 nucleotides read TGTGCCAGCAGGGGGCAGACAGGGCGGACTGAAGCTTTCTTT. Translation gives CASRGQTGRTEAFF.

V is TRBV9 and J is TRBJ1-1; D is ambiguous. The V and J ends lost 4 bases and 1 base respectively, with 11 bases between them. The CDR3 covers 14 residues. Germline values: CDR1 SGDLS, CDR2 YYNGEE. For the CDR3, the DNA is TGTGCCAGCAGCCCCTTTGAGGGGAACACTGAAGCTTTCTTT. It encodes CASSPFEGNTEAFF.

The chain joins TRBV30 to TRBJ1-2, with D hard to call. Germline values: CDR1 GTSNPN, CDR2 SVGIG (reference sequence). This CDR3 region has 15 residues. V was clipped by 2 bases and J by 7 bases, with 20 bases between them. In nucleotides, the CDR3 is TGTGCCTGGAGTCCAAAGACACTCCGTTCTTTTGGCTACACCTTC. This sequence encodes CAWSPKTLRSFGYTF.

The chain recombines TRBV7-8 with TRBJ2-2; 7 bases are shared with TRBD2. The junction had 9 bases not matched to a gene; V was cut back by 5 bases and J by 3 bases. This CDR3 is built from 16 residues. The germline CDR1 and CDR2 sequences are SGHVS and FQNEAQ. The CDR3 is CASSPVTSFYTGELFF. The CDR3 nucleotides are TGTGCCAGCAGCCCGGTGACTAGCTTCTACACCGGGGAGCTGTTTTTT. Filled out from reference TRBV7-8 and TRBJ2-2, the complete variable domain reads GAGVSQSPRYKVAKRGQDVALRCDPISGHVSLFWYQQALGQGPEFLTYFQNEAQLDKSGLPSDRFFAERPEGSVSTLKIQRTQQEDSAVYLCASSPVTSFYTGELFFGEGSRLTVL.

The chain joins TRBV7-2 to TRBJ2-2; 8 bases align to TRBD1. Germline lookup yields CDR1 SGHTA and CDR2 FQGNSA. This CDR3 comprises 16 residues. With V trimmed by 1 base and J by 5 bases, 6 bases remained unmatched. The CDR3 DNA follows: TGTGCCAGCAGCTTAGTTTCAGGGGGCAAGACCGGGGAGCTGTTTTTT. Translation gives CASSLVSGGKTGELFF.

This sequence joins TRBV7-2 and TRBJ2-1; TRBD2 aligns across 8 bases. Germline values: CDR1 SGHTA, CDR2 FQGNSA. This CDR3 has 14 amino acids. J was trimmed by 8 bases and V by 9 bases; bases with no gene match: 12. In nucleotides, the CDR3 is TGTGCCAGTAAACATAGCGGGATGGGAGATGAGCAGTTCTTC. Encoded protein: CASKHSGMGDEQFF.

This chain links TRBV7-9 with TRBJ2-7, with TRBD2 matching over 7 bases. In germline, CDR1 is SEHNR, CDR2 FQNEAQ (reference sequence). Unmatched junction bases numbered 8, after V lost 1 base and J lost 5 bases. The CDR3 totals 15 residues. CDR3 nucleotide sequence: TGTGCCAGCAGCTTAGGTCGGGCGGGAGCAGACGAGCAGTACTTC. It codes for CASSLGRAGADEQYF.

The chain links TRBV2 to TRBJ1-5; D might be TRBD1 (5 bases). This CDR3 spans 14 amino acids. Germline loops: CDR1 SNHLY, CDR2 FYNNEI. Trimming left V 5 bases short and J 3 bases short, with 11 bases between. CDR3 coding DNA: TGTGCCAGCAGTCAGGGACTCGACAATCAGCCCCAGCATTTT. Amino acids: CASSQGLDNQPQHF.

The V and J genes are TRBV19 and TRBJ1-1; D perhaps matches TRBD1 (6 bases). V lost 6 bases and J 5 bases, leaving 16 bases between the germline ends. Germline values: CDR1 LNHDA, CDR2 SQIVND (reference sequence). This CDR3 spans 14 amino acids. CDR3 sequence reads: CASSRGGIGTEAFF. CDR3 nucleotide sequence: TGTGCCAGTAGCCGAGGGGGGATTGGGACTGAAGCTTTCTTT.

The rearrangement joins TRBV19 to TRBJ2-2; 14 bases fit TRBD2. Germline trimming cut 11 bases from V and 0 bases from J; bases unmatched to any gene: 8. CDR3 length: 17 amino acids. Germline lookup yields CDR1 LNHDA and CDR2 SQIVND (reference sequence). The CDR3 nucleotides are TGTGCCTCCCTTCTGACTAGCGGGGGGGCGAACACCGGGGAGCTGTTTTTT. Translating it yields CASLLTSGGANTGELFF.

The CDR3 sequence is CASSQDLSGPHYGYTF. Written as DNA, the CDR3 is TGCGCCAGCAGCCAAGATTTGTCAGGGCCACACTATGGCTACACCTTC. The rearrangement links TRBV4-3 to TRBJ1-2; TRBD1 might be the D (5 bases). The CDR3 has 16 amino acids. Trimming removed 0 bases at V and 3 bases at J, with 14 bases between. The germline V gene encodes CDR1 LGHNA and CDR2 YSLEER.

This rearrangement joins TRBV6-1 to TRBJ1-2, with 11 bases identical to TRBD1. Germline V gives CDR1 MNHNS, CDR2 SASEGT. This CDR3 contains 15 residues. After removal of 7 bases from V and 3 bases from J, the junction contained 7 bases not matched to a gene. CDR3 coding DNA: TGTGCCAGCATCGAAGGGACAGGGGGAGACTATGGCTACACCTTC. As protein: CASIEGTGGDYGYTF.

The chain uses TRBV30 and TRBJ2-3; the match to TRBD1 covers 8 bases. With V trimmed by 0 bases and J by 2 bases, 10 bases remained unmatched. CDR1 and CDR2 from the germline V gene are GTSNPN and SVGIG (reference sequence). The CDR3 has 17 amino acids. The CDR3 sequence is CAWSVGRGLDLTDTQYF. The CDR3 DNA reads as TGTGCCTGGAGTGTAGGCAGGGGGCTTGATCTCACAGATACGCAGTATTTT. The whole variable domain, filled in from reference TRBV30 and TRBJ2-3, reads SQTIHQWPATLVQPVGSPLSLECTVEGTSNPNLYWYRQAAGRGLQLLFYSVGIGQISSEVPQNLSASRPQDRQFILSSKKLLLSDSGFYLCAWSVGRGLDLTDTQYFGPGTRLTVL.

The table lists this clone with a count of one. CDR3 residues: CASSPITGGARLYGEQFF. CDR3 bases: TGTGCCAGTAGTCCTATAACAGGGGGCGCAAGATTGTATGGTGAGCAGTTCTTC. This rearrangement joins TRBV19 to TRBJ2-1; TRBD1 aligns across 9 bases. From germline, CDR1 is LNHDA and CDR2 SQIVND (reference sequence). V lost 5 bases, J lost 9 bases, and 20 bases stayed unmatched. The CDR3 spans 18 residues.

CDR3 sequence reads: CASSQGLVGGGSYEQYF. Written as DNA, the CDR3 is TGCGCCAGCAGCCAAGGGTTGGTCGGGGGGGGCTCCTACGAGCAGTACTTC. The chain carries TRBV4-3 and TRBJ2-7; 8 bases align to TRBD2. The J segment lost 0 bases and the V segment lost 1 base, leaving 8 bases of the junction unmatched. The CDR3 totals 17 residues. CDR1 and CDR2 from the germline V gene are LGHNA and YSLEER.

The rearrangement links TRBV4-1 to TRBJ2-7; TRBD2 agrees at 13 bases. V trimming: 4 bases; J trimming: 4 bases; junction bases outside the gene matches: 19. This CDR3 is 20 amino acids long. Per the germline V gene, CDR1 is MGHRA and CDR2 is YSYEKL. This CDR3 reads CASSPSRLAGGLRKGYEQYF. CDR3 bases: TGCGCCAGCAGCCCCAGTCGACTAGCGGGAGGACTTAGGAAGGGGTACGAGCAGTACTTC.

The rearrangement links TRBV5-1 to TRBJ2-1; either TRBD1 or TRBD2 may supply D (6 bases each). Deletions cut 0 bases from V and 0 bases from J, with 16 bases between. Germline-derived CDR1 and CDR2 are SGHRS and YFSETQ. This CDR3 has 18 residues. Written as DNA, the CDR3 is TGCGCCAGCAGCTTGGTGGTCGGGGGCTTATACTCCTACAATGAGCAGTTCTTC. It encodes CASSLVVGGLYSYNEQFF. Complete variable domain (other parts from reference TRBV5-1 and TRBJ2-1): KAGVTQTPRYLIKTRGQQVTLSCSPISGHRSVSWYQQTPGQGLQFLFEYFSETQRNKGNFPGRFSGRQFSNSRSEMNVSTLELGDSALYLCASSLVVGGLYSYNEQFFGPGTRLTVL.

The V call is TRBV7-8, the J call TRBJ1-1; TRBD1 aligns across 8 bases. CDR3 length equals 15 residues. Looked up from germline, CDR1 is SGHVS and CDR2 is FQNEAQ. V dropped 0 bases and J dropped 5; count of bases not matched to a gene: 5. The CDR3 region is CASSLANRGRTEAFF. CDR3 in DNA: TGTGCCAGCAGCTTAGCGAACAGGGGGAGGACTGAAGCTTTCTTT.